This TCR beta chain was profiled in a study of cytomegalovirus exposure and HLA in healthy donors (dated by TCRdb to 2017 to 2019). Background on the whole study: In an earlier analysis of some 610 of the donors, 250 to 350 Gb of sequence data and 117 million unique TCR beta sequences from 150 million to 200 million T cells were reported. An early release covering around 630 HLA-typed donors comprised approximately 300 gigabases of sequencing data and around 86 million unique TCR sequences. The genetic ancestry cluster associated with self-reported Caucasian donors included about 84% of the 300 to 400 genotyped donors. The study aimed to test whether signatures of past pathogen exposure could be identified by cataloging public T cell receptors. Using immunosequencing, the study profiled T cell repertoires from 640 or so subjects and related those repertoires to cytomegalovirus serostatus. A separate validation cohort of over a hundred different subjects was used in addition to the approximately 670-subject first cohort. To predict cytomegalovirus infection status, the study combined high-throughput TCR immunosequencing, statistical association of individual TCRs with disease status, and machine learning. To study patterns of TCR occurrence, a later analysis re-analyzed previously published TCR beta repertoires from 650 to 750 donors and added high-resolution HLA genotyping. In the later analysis, no new phenotypic data were used to find candidate immune exposures; instead, reliance was placed on TCR beta sequences and their occurrence across donors. An earlier analysis of 587 of the donors applied high-throughput TCR beta sequencing to assess whether each TCR beta V gene segment acted as functional or pseudogenic. Alongside the repertoire data, information on donor age, sex, ethnicity and CMV serostatus was compiled. A later genetic analysis took genome-wide SNP genotypes for about three fifths of the 666 donors and used that subset as a discovery cohort. All discovery cohort repertoires had been generated using a single sequencing platform. HLA typing covered class I and class II loci at four-digit resolution. The number of typed donors differed by locus: about 620-640 for A, B, C, DRB1 and DQB1; some 500 for DQA1; 606 for DPA1; and some 450 for DPB1. Because of strong linkage in the cohort, five DR-DQ haplotypes were treated as single units for association and clustering. Across around 400 genotyped donors of the cohort, an average of approximately 240,000 unique TCR beta nucleotide sequences per donor were sequenced, and roughly 20% of those sequences were non-productive. What the study reported, not specific to this receptor: Assigning TCR associations to individual alleles was difficult when HLA alleles, especially DR and DQ, strongly co-occurred. The classifier was reported to diagnose cytomegalovirus status with high specificity and sensitivity in both the original and validation cohorts. The earlier analysis of approximately 540 of the donors excluded roughly 16 rarely observed V segments, including chromosome 9 orphons, because counts were too low. A later analysis reported that several top co-occurrence clusters appeared linked to parvovirus B19, influenza, CMV and Epstein-Barr virus. Most CMV-associated TCR beta chains appeared to be HLA-restricted in a later analysis, and the HLA associations seemed to be driven largely by CMV exposure. A few of the identified cytomegalovirus-associated TCR beta chains were confirmed in vitro to be specific for cytomegalovirus antigens. Linkage disequilibrium might explain the correlated functional status among segregating V segments, but an unknown experimental factor could not be excluded. A further reported finding was that TCR beta sequences accurately predicted the HLA-A and HLA-B alleles for most subjects in the first cohort. The authors suggested that the approach could potentially be generalized to other disease states and immunological phenotypes. In this cohort, only TCR beta chains were sequenced, and detectable features were limited by the absence of alpha or paired-chain data. In a later analysis, TCR association rates were found to vary across HLA loci, with the most associated TCRs seen for DRB1 alleles and the fewest for HLA-C alleles. The only immune exposure information available for the cohort was CMV serostatus. Roughly uniform sequencing depth across donors was assumed in presence/absence analyses, although this assumption may not hold. In a later analysis, more than 15,000 TCR beta sequences were associated with specific HLA alleles at a false discovery rate of 0.05. The 87-base-pair reads could not distinguish some IMGT-functional V segments, including TRBV6-2 and TRBV6-3, so those segments were excluded. Compared with the roughly 700-donor mean, donors in an Asian-associated ancestry cluster had fewer N-insertions in productive TCRs, according to a later genetic analysis. Across donors, most TCR sequences were observed very rarely, whereas some public TCRs were present in many individuals. An earlier analysis of approximately 600 of the donors showed that most TCR beta V segments appeared in productive rearrangements either about 87% or about 30% of the time, which broadly matched IMGT annotations. Because HLA typing was unavailable for some donors at each locus, only the typed subset was used in association tests. In a later analysis, HLA-associated TCR beta chains showed more clonal expansion and lower generation probabilities than non-associated chains that were equally common. The study listed 164 TCR beta chains as associated with cytomegalovirus. In a later genetic analysis, a missense DCLRE1C variant was associated with V-gene and J-gene trimming of TCR beta chains, and the association was replicated in an independent cohort. The sequencing pipeline was judged likely to have produced a cluster of highly shared sequence variants as a technical artifact.

A word on this clone: It lacks a known antigen. The sample holds no much larger clone one base away, and base qualities are not on file.

The cohort was made up of roughly 670 healthy bone marrow donors. At the time of sampling, all cohort members were nominally healthy, though unrecorded immune exposures were likely present. The donor tested CMV seropositive, placing the donor among the approximately 290 seropositive members of the cohort. Every donor gave a peripheral blood sample, and the peripheral blood mononuclear cells from that sample were used for TCR beta sequencing. The Qiagen DNeasy Blood Extraction Kit was used to extract genomic DNA from the blood cell samples. Its CDR3 holds 16 amino acids, cysteine through phenylalanine. Only the CDR3 region is kept as DNA, spanning 48 bases read in frame from base 1. The germline V gene (reference sequence) gives CDR1 as SGHNT and CDR2 as YYREEE. V is trimmed back by 4 bases and J by 8 bases, and the junction contains 15 bases that no gene match accounts for. The library was obtained by the immunoSEQ multiplex PCR assay. For the multiplex PCR, a mixture combining 60 forward primers for TCR Vbeta segments and 13 reverse primers for TCR Jbeta segments was used. A multiplex PCR assay on genomic DNA amplified the CDR3 region of rearranged TCR beta genes. Amplified TCR beta libraries were sequenced as 87-base-pair reads on the Illumina HiSeq System. As for how the authors treated the data: In a later analysis, 77 million or so unique TCR beta chains were counted across the approximately 640 repertoires, and roughly 9.9 million of these chains were shared by at least two donors. Raw reads were error-corrected and collapsed into unique sequences by a nearest-neighbor algorithm in which closely related sequences were merged to remove PCR and sequencing errors. V, D and J gene segments were assigned by aligning CDR3 sequences to IMGT reference sequences. Each retained sequence needed at least a six-nucleotide match to both a V gene segment and a J gene segment. Rearrangements were called productive when the CDR3 lacked stop codons and stayed in frame with V and J; all others were non-productive. CDR3 was defined by IMGT convention, running from the second conserved V-encoded cysteine to the conserved J-encoded phenylalanine. In an earlier analysis of more than 550 of the donors, sequences lacking an unambiguous match to a single V gene segment were excluded. An earlier analysis of approximately 590 of the donors called V segments functional above 56.7% productive rearrangements and segregating when the between-donor standard deviation exceeded 5%. A statistical classification framework was developed to diagnose cytomegalovirus status using the catalog of TCR beta chain sequences. V and J gene assignment, in a later analysis, came from comparing TCR nucleotide sequences with IMGT/GENE-DB human TR gene sequences. Using the TCRdist pipeline, a later analysis assigned CDR3 sequences along with most-parsimonious VDJ recombination scenarios. In a later analysis, every TCR beta chain was defined by the combination of its CDR3 amino acid sequence and its V-gene family, and reads without a unique V-gene family were dropped. As a way to deal with suspected cross-contamination and a sequencing artifact, a later analysis dropped under 600 nucleotide sequences that were highly shared and had low generation probability. In a later analysis, a clonal expansion index for each public chain was calculated from normalized within-repertoire ranks of inferred template counts. In a later analysis, generation probabilities were computed using a VDJ recombination model fitted to out-of-frame rearrangements, and the results were checked against IGoR. In a later analysis, TCR-TCR, TCR-HLA and TCR-CMV co-occurrence was scored with hypergeometric tests, and a repertoire-size bias correction was applied to TCR pairs. False discovery rates were estimated in a later analysis by permuting HLA or CMV assignments 20 times. In a later analysis, co-occurring TCRs were grouped using DBSCAN, with TCRdist sequence similarity added in when clustering inside HLA-allele-positive subsets. For co-occurrence clustering, repertoires with fewer than 30,000 or more than 120,000 public chains were excluded, along with 4 to 6 repertoires with anomalous nucleotide sharing. This immuneACCESS table, as held by TCRdb, lists in-frame sequences with V and J called but not all clones. Of the missing ones, under half trace to an unresolved V gene in checked studies; the others have no known cause. V, J and clone size reflect that table, while D and trimming were determined from the DNA. For this sample there are 45,000 to 65,000 clones; roughly four fifths appear just once. The top ten hold 2.5% to 3% of the sample.

This receptor was identified in a woman aged 40 to 49 in good health and CMV-seropositive. Sequencing input: PBMCs. The rearrangement combines TRBV5-4 with TRBJ2-4, with 7 bases in between that match TRBD2. The CDR3 region: CASSPGGGAPADIQYF. Read as DNA, the sequence is TGTGCCAGCAGCCCGGGAGGTGGGGCCCCCGCGGACATTCAGTACTTC.